This T cell receptor (beta chain) appears in the sequencing data of a study of blood T cells in healthy people across ages. Study observations and caveats: Among long-lived donors, naive CD4+ cells were more numerous and diversity higher than in aged donors. While age rose, TCR beta diversity per million T cells dropped in a roughly linear way.

Losses at the gene ends were 5 bases for V and 2 bases for J; bases not matched to a gene: 7. This CDR3 is built from 16 residues. The germline gives CDR1 SGHTA, CDR2 FQGNSA. Primers used in a second PCR of about 6 to 12 cycles were a sample-barcoded 5' primer and a J-beta primer mix. TCRdb reanalysed the 5' RACE reads using MiXCR and keeps one entry per CDR3 protein. Of hundreds of thousands of distinct CDR3 sequences listed, over 20% are singletons. A few counts support this clonotype. As yet, its antigen is unknown. The rearrangement links TRBV7-2 to TRBJ2-5; 11 bases are a match to TRBD1. The clonotype was recovered from a man between 65 and 85 years old in good health. The specimen sequenced was blood. The CDR3, as DNA: TGTGCCAGCAGCCACTCTGGGACAGGGGGGCAAGAGACCCAGTACTTC. Translating it yields CASSHSGTGGQETQYF. Full variable domain (missing parts from reference TRBV7-2 and TRBJ2-5): GAGVSQSPSNKVTEKGKDVELRCDPISGHTALYWYRQSLGQGLEFLIYFQGNSAPDKSGLPSDRFSAERTGGSVSTLTIQRTQQEDSAVYLCASSHSGTGGQETQYFGPGTRLLVL.